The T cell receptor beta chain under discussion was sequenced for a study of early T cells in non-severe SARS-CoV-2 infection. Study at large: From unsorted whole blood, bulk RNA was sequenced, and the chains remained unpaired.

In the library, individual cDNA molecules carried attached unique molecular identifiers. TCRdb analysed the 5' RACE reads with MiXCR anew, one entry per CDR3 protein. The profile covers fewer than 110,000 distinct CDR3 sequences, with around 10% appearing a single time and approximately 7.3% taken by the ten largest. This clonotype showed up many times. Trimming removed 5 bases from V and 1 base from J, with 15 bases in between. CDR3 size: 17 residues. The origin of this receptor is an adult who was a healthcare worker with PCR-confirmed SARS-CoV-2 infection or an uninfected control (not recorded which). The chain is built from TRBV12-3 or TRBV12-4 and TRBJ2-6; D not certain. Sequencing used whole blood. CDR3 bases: TGTGCCAGCAGTCACCCCGCGTGGGTTTCTGGGGCCAACGTCCTGACTTTC. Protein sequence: CASSHPAWVSGANVLTF.